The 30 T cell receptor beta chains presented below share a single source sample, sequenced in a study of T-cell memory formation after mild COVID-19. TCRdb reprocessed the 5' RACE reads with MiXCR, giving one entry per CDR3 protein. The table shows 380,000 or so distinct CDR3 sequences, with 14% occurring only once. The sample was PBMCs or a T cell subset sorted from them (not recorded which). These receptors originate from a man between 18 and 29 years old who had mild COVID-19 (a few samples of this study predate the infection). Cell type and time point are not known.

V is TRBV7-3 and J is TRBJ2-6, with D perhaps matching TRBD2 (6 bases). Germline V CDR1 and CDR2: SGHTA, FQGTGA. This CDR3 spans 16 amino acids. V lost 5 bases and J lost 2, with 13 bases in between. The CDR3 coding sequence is TGTGCCAGCAGCGTTACCGGGACTCCTGGGGCCAACGTCCTGACTTTC. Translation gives CASSVTGTPGANVLTF.

The CDR3 loop reads CSARSGNTIYF. The CDR3 nucleotides read TGCAGTGCTAGAAGTGGAAACACCATATATTTT. J is TRBJ1-3 and V is TRBV20-1; D is undetermined. CDR1 and CDR2 (germline): DFQATT, SNEGSKA (reference sequence). The CDR3 has 11 residues. Trimming removed 2 bases from V and 3 bases from J, with 2 bases in between.

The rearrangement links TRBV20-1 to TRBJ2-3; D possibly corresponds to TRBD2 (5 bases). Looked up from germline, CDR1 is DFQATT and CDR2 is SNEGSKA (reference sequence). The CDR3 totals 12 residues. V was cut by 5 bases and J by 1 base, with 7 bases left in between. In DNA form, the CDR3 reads TGCAGTGCTGACTACGGCACAGATACGCAGTATTTT. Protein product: CSADYGTDTQYF.

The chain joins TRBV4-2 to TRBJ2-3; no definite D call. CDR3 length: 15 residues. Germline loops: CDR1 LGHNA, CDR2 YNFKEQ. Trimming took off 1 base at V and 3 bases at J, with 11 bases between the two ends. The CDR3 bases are TGTGCCAGCAGCCAAGTTCAGGCGGAGACAGATACGCAGTATTTT. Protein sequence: CASSQVQAETDTQYF.

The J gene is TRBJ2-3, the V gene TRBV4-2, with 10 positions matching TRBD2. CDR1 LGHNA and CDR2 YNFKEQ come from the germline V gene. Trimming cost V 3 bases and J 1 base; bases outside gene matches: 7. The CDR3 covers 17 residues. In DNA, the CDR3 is TGTGCCAGCAGCCAGACGGAAAGCGGGGGGGGCACAGATACGCAGTATTTT. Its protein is CASSQTESGGGTDTQYF.

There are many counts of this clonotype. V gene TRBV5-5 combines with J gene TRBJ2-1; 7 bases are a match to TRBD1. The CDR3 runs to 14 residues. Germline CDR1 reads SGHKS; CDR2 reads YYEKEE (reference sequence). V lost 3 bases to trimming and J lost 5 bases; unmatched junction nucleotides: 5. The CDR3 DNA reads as TGTGCCAGCAGCTGGTTTACAGGGGACAATGAGCAGTTCTTC. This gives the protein CASSWFTGDNEQFF.

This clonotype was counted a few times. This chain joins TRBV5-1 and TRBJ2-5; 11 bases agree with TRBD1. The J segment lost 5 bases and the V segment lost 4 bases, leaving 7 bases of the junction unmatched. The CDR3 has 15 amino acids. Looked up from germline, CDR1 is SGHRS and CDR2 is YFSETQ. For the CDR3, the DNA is TGCGCCAGCAGCGCCGGACAGGGGGCGGCTGAGACCCAGTACTTC. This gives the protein CASSAGQGAAETQYF. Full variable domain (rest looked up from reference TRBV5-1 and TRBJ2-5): KAGVTQTPRYLIKTRGQQVTLSCSPISGHRSVSWYQQTPGQGLQFLFEYFSETQRNKGNFPGRFSGRQFSNSRSEMNVSTLELGDSALYLCASSAGQGAAETQYFGPGTRLLVL.

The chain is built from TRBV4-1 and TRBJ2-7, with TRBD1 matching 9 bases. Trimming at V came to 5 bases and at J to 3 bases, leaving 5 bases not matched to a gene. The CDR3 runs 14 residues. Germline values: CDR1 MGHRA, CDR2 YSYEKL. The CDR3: CASSTKTGGYEQYF. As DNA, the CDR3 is TGCGCCAGCAGCACCAAGACAGGGGGCTACGAGCAGTACTTC.

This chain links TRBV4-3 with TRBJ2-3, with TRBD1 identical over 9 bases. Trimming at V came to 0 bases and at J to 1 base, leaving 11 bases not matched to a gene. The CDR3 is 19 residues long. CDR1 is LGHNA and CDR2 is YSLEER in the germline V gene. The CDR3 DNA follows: TGCGCCAGCAGCCAAGATAAGGGTGCGCGGGACAGGGGCACAGATACGCAGTATTTT. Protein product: CASSQDKGARDRGTDTQYF.

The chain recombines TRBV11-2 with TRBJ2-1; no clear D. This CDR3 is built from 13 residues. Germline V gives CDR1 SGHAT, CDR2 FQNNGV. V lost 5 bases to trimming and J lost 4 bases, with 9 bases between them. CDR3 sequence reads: CASSPYGYNEQFF. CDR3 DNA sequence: TGTGCCAGCAGCCCCTATGGGTACAATGAGCAGTTCTTC.

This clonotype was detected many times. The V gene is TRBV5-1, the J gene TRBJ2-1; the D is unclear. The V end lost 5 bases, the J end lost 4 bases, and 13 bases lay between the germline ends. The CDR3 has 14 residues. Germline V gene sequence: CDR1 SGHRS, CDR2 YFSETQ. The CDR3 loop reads CASRETTAYNEQFF. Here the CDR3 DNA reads TGCGCCAGCAGAGAGACAACGGCGTACAATGAGCAGTTCTTC. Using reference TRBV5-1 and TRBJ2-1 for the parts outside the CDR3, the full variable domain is KAGVTQTPRYLIKTRGQQVTLSCSPISGHRSVSWYQQTPGQGLQFLFEYFSETQRNKGNFPGRFSGRQFSNSRSEMNVSTLELGDSALYLCASRETTAYNEQFFGPGTRLTVL.

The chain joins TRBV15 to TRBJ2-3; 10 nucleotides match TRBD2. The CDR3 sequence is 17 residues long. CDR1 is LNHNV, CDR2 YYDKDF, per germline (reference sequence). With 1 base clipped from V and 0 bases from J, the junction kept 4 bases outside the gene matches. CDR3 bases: TGTGCCACCAGCAGAGGGGCTAGCGGGGGAAGCACAGATACGCAGTATTTT. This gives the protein CATSRGASGGSTDTQYF.

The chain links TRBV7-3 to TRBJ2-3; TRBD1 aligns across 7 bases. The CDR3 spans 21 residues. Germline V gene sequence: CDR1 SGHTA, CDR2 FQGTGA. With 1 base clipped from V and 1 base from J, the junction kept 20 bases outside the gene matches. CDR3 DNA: TGTGCCAGCAGCTTAAACATCGCCCTGAAGAAGTCAGGGGGTGGCACAGATACGCAGTATTTT. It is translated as CASSLNIALKKSGGGTDTQYF.

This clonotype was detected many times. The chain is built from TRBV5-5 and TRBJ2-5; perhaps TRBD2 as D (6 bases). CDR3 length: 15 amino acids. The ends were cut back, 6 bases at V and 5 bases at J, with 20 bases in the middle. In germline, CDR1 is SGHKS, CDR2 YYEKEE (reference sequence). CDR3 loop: CASIPTGDSWETQYF. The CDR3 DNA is TGTGCCAGCATTCCTACGGGGGATTCGTGGGAGACCCAGTACTTC.

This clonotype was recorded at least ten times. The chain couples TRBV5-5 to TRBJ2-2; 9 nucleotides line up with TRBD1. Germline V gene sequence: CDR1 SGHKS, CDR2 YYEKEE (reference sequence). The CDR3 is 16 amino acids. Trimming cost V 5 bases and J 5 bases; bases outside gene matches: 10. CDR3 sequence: CASSSSDRGWTGELFF. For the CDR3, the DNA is TGTGCCAGCAGTTCATCTGACAGGGGGTGGACCGGGGAGCTGTTTTTT.

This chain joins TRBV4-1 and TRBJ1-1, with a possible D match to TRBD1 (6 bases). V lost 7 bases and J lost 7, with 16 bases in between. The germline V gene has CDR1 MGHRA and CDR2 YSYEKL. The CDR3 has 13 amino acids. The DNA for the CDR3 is TGCGCCAGCACCTCGGGCAGGGGTGATGAAGCTTTCTTT. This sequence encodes CASTSGRGDEAFF.

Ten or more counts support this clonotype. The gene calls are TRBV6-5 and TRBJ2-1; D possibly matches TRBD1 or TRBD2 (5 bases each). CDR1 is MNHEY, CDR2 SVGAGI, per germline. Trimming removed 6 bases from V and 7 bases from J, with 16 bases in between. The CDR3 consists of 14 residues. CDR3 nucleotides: TGTGCCAGCAGCCTAGCCCACAGGAAAAATGAGCAGTTCTTC. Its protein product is CASSLAHRKNEQFF.

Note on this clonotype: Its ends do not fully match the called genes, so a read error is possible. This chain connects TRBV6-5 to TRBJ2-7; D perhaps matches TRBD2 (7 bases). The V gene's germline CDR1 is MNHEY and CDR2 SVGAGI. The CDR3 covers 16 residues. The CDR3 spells CASSYSIGGVNAEQDF. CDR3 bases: TGTGCCAGCAGTTACTCGATAGGGGGGGTGAACGCCGAGCAGGACTTC.

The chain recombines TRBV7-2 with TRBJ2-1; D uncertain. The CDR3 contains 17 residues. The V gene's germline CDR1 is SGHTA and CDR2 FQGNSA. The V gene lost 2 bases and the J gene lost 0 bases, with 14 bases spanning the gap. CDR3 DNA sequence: TGTGCCAGCAGCTTAATTGGCAGCCCGAACTCCTACAATGAGCAGTTCTTC. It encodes CASSLIGSPNSYNEQFF.

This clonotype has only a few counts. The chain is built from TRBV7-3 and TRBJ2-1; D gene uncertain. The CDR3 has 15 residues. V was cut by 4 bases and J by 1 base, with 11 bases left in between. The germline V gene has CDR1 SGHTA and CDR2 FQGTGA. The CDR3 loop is CASSSSVGSYNEQFF. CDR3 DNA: TGTGCCAGCAGCTCGTCCGTAGGTTCCTACAATGAGCAGTTCTTC.

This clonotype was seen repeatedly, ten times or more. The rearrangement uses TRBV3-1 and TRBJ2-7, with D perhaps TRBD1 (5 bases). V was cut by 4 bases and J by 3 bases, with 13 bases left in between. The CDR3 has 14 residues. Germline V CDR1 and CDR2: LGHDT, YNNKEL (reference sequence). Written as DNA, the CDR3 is TGTGCCAGCAGCCGGGGCAGTCCTGGCTACGAGCAGTACTTC. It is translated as CASSRGSPGYEQYF.

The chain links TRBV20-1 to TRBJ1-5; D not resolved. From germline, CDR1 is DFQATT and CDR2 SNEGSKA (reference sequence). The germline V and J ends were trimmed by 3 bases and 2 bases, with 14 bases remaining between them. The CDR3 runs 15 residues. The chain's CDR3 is CSASRFLGGNQPQHF. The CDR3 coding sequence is TGCAGTGCTAGTAGGTTCCTCGGGGGCAATCAGCCCCAGCATTTT.

This CDR3 reads CASSLFPGVRNEQFF. As DNA, the CDR3 is TGTGCCAGCAGTTTGTTTCCAGGGGTAAGGAATGAGCAGTTCTTC. This rearrangement joins TRBV12-3 or TRBV12-4 to TRBJ2-1, with a weak D call TRBD1 (6 bases). The length of the CDR3 is 15 residues. Trimming left V 3 bases short and J 7 bases short, with 16 bases between.

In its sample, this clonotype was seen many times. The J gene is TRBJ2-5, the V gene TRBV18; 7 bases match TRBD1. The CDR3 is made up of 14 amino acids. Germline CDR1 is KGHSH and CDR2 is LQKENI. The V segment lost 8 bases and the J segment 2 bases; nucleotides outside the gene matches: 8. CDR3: CASSPPGQQETQYF. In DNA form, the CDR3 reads TGTGCCAGCAGTCCACCGGGACAGCAAGAGACCCAGTACTTC.

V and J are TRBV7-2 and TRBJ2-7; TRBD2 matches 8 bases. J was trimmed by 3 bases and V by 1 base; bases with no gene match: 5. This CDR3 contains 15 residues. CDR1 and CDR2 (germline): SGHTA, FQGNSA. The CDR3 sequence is CASSLDSGGFYEQYF. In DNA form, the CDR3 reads TGTGCCAGCAGCTTAGACAGCGGGGGATTCTACGAGCAGTACTTC.

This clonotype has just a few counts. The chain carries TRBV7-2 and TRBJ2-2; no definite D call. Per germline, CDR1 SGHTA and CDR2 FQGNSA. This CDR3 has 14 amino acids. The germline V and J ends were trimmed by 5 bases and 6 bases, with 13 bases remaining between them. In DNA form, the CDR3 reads TGTGCCAGCAGCCTTTCTAGAACATCCGGGGAGCTGTTTTTT. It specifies CASSLSRTSGELFF.

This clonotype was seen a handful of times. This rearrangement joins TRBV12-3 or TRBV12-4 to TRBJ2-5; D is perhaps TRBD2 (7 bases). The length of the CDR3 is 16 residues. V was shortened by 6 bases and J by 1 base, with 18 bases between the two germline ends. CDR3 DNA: TGTGCCAGCAGCAACCGCCTGCGGGGGCCCCAAGAGACCCAGTACTTC. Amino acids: CASSNRLRGPQETQYF.

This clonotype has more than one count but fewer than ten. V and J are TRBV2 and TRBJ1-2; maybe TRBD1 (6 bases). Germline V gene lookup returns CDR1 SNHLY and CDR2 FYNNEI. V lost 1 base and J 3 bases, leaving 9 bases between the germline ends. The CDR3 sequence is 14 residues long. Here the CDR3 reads CASSEEGGYYGYTF. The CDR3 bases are TGTGCCAGCAGTGAAGAGGGGGGCTACTATGGCTACACCTTC.

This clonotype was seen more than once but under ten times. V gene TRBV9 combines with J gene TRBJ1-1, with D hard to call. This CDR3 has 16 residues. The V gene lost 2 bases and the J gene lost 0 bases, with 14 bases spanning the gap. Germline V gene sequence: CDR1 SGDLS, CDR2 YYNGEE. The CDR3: CASSVGGTLLNTEAFF. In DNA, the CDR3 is TGTGCCAGCAGCGTGGGAGGAACCCTCTTGAACACTGAAGCTTTCTTT.

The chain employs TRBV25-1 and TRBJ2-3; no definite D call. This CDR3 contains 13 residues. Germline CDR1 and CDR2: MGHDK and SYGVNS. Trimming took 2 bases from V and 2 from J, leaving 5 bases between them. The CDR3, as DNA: TGTGCCAGCAGTGAAGAGGACACAGATACGCAGTATTTT. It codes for CASSEEDTDTQYF.